The clone carrying this TCR beta chain has a count of ten or more. The antigen remains undetermined. This sample was taken from a study of identical twins. Study-level results: Fewer insertions characterized abundant cord blood beta clonotypes, whereas memory repertoires showed none. The study based its conclusions on cross-sectional statistical analysis and did not follow the same donors. Excess low generation probability was seen in twin-shared out-of-frame alpha sequences.

Trimming stripped 5 bases from V and 1 base from J, with 14 bases between. CDR1 and CDR2 from the germline V gene are SGHTA and FQGNSA. The CDR3 length is 15 residues. MiXCR was run by TCRdb on the 5' RACE reads, yielding one entry per CDR3 protein. The repertoire consists of about 700,000 distinct CDR3 sequences, with 6% to 6.5% occurring once and the leading ten covering about 2%. This chain uses TRBV7-2 with TRBJ1-2; D remains unclear. The clonotype originates from a man younger than 35 in good health. The material sequenced was naive T cells sorted from blood. CDR3 coding DNA: TGTGCCAGCAGCCAGCTGGCGGATCTTAACTATGGCTACACCTTC. Amino acids: CASSQLADLNYGYTF.